This TCR beta chain was found in a study of identifying expanded T cells in peripheral blood. The study, taken as a whole, reports: Across healthy donors, higher total template counts meant significantly greater roughly 2-week count variance.

Only in-frame clones appear in the TCRdb table, and some are missing; sequencing was by immunoSEQ multiplex PCR. The sample includes 60,000 to 70,000 clones, over 80% seen only once; the top ten take about 18%. A word on this clone: Its antigen is not known.

The germline CDR1 and CDR2 sequences are SNHLY and FYNNEI. The CDR3 totals 18 residues. V lost 3 bases and J lost 0, with 18 bases in between. No infections or other immune events were documented during collection. Sequenced: blood. This TCR derives from a person aged 18 to 70 in good health. The chain is built from TRBV2 and TRBJ1-3, with D unclear. This CDR3 is CASSETTTPSFSGNTIYF. The CDR3 nucleotides are TGTGCCAGCAGTGAGACGACGACACCGTCCTTCTCTGGAAACACCATATATTTT. The full variable domain, with the rest looked up from reference TRBV2 and TRBJ1-3, is EPEVTQTPSHQVTQMGQEVILRCVPISNHLYFYWYRQILGQKVEFLVSFYNNEISEKSEIFDDQFSVERPDGSNFTLKIRSTKLEDSAMYFCASSETTTPSFSGNTIYFGEGSWLTVV.